A selection of T cell receptor beta chains follows, all from one sample in a study of blood T cell repertoires in COVID-19. The table came from immunoSEQ multiplex PCR; TCRdb's copy has only in-frame clones and leaves some out. Of a few hundred thousand clones listed, about four fifths are singletons. The sample comprised peripheral blood. These receptors were obtained from a woman aged 18-29 years with acute or convalescent COVID-19. CDR3s include the opening cysteine and the closing phenylalanine or tryptophan. Some rows have no size entry. The others give once, few or many, or a class for an expanded clone.

clone size: once; V gene: TRBV4-1; J gene: TRBJ2-1; CDR3 protein: CASSQVQGEQTFYNEQFF
clone size: -; V gene: TRBV7-3; J gene: TRBJ1-1; CDR3 protein: CASSLFGGDNTEAFF
clone size: -; V gene: TRBV5-1; J gene: TRBJ1-2; CDR3 protein: CASSVRDRAPFTF
clone size: -; V gene: TRBV2; J gene: TRBJ2-7; CDR3 protein: CASSDTPSSYEQYF
clone size: -; V gene: TRBV10-2; J gene: TRBJ2-3; CDR3 protein: CASSSGSDTQYF
clone size: -; V gene: TRBV7-2; J gene: TRBJ2-3; CDR3 protein: CASSLSGADTQYF
clone size: -; V gene: TRBV28; J gene: TRBJ2-7; CDR3 protein: CASRIAREQYF
clone size: -; V gene: TRBV7-2; J gene: TRBJ1-4; CDR3 protein: CASSGQGSEKLFF
clone size: -; V gene: TRBV28; J gene: TRBJ1-2; CDR3 protein: CASSFWDRGGTF
clone size: -; V gene: TRBV28; J gene: TRBJ2-1; CDR3 protein: CASRATGLAGHEQFF
clone size: -; V gene: TRBV5-6; J gene: TRBJ2-1; CDR3 protein: CASSLYRGGDTLNEQFF
clone size: -; V gene: TRBV18; J gene: TRBJ1-2; CDR3 protein: CASSPLERGGYTF
clone size: -; V gene: TRBV5-4; J gene: TRBJ2-5; CDR3 protein: CASSPGTSGRAETQYF
clone size: -; V gene: TRBV9; J gene: TRBJ2-1; CDR3 protein: CASSVHPGRDYEQFF
clone size: -; V gene: TRBV4-2; J gene: TRBJ2-7; CDR3 protein: CASSQVSGSTPYEQYF
clone size: -; V gene: TRBV10-3; J gene: TRBJ1-1; CDR3 protein: CAISDSTMGALEAFF
clone size: -; V gene: TRBV19; J gene: TRBJ1-1; CDR3 protein: CASRETGSSQTSEAFF
clone size: -; V gene: TRBV7-2; J gene: TRBJ2-7; CDR3 protein: CASSLAGGPYEQYF
clone size: few; V gene: TRBV12-3/TRBV12-4; J gene: TRBJ1-2; CDR3 protein: CASSYRGRLGYTF
clone size: -; V gene: TRBV7-9; J gene: TRBJ2-5; CDR3 protein: CASSPGTSGETQYF
clone size: once; V gene: TRBV11-3; J gene: TRBJ2-5; CDR3 protein: CASSSGTGGLETQYF
clone size: -; V gene: TRBV15; J gene: TRBJ2-1; CDR3 protein: CATSENGLWIF
clone size: -; V gene: TRBV27; J gene: TRBJ2-2; CDR3 protein: CASSLAGGSTGELFF
clone size: -; V gene: TRBV4-3; J gene: TRBJ2-5; CDR3 protein: CASSRDRRLAGGGGETQYF
clone size: -; V gene: TRBV7-9; J gene: TRBJ2-7; CDR3 protein: CASSSGLAGNYEQYF
clone size: -; V gene: TRBV6-5; J gene: TRBJ2-1; CDR3 protein: CASSYSRQSSYNEQFF
clone size: -; V gene: TRBV6-6; J gene: TRBJ1-1; CDR3 protein: CASSQREGTEAFF
clone size: once; V gene: TRBV7-9; J gene: TRBJ1-1; CDR3 protein: CASSLRSGGHTEAFF
clone size: -; V gene: TRBV18; J gene: TRBJ2-1; CDR3 protein: CASSPRSSGFYNEQFF
clone size: -; V gene: TRBV4-3; J gene: TRBJ2-1; CDR3 protein: CASSQESGLRRREQFF
clone size: -; V gene: TRBV4-2; J gene: TRBJ2-1; CDR3 protein: CASSQDWLAGADEQFF
clone size: few; V gene: TRBV5-1; J gene: TRBJ1-6; CDR3 protein: CASSTGQGNSPLHF
clone size: -; V gene: TRBV7-8; J gene: TRBJ2-1; CDR3 protein: CASSLVQPVDEQFF
clone size: few; V gene: TRBV7-2; J gene: TRBJ2-5; CDR3 protein: CASSFTSGQETQYF
clone size: -; V gene: TRBV3-1/TRBV3-2; J gene: TRBJ2-2; CDR3 protein: CASSQDRAGVYTGELFF
clone size: -; V gene: TRBV29-1; J gene: TRBJ1-2; CDR3 protein: CSVFPSQTYGYTF
clone size: -; V gene: TRBV4-2; J gene: TRBJ1-1; CDR3 protein: CASSQGDSMNTEAFF
clone size: -; V gene: TRBV9; J gene: TRBJ1-5; CDR3 protein: CASSVRHRDTKVGNQPQHF
clone size: -; V gene: TRBV7-9; J gene: TRBJ2-5; CDR3 protein: CASSLARVTGIRETQYF
clone size: -; V gene: TRBV6-1; J gene: TRBJ2-1; CDR3 protein: CASSEWGGTSSYNEQFF
clone size: -; V gene: TRBV28; J gene: TRBJ1-2; CDR3 protein: CASSLGGTFGYTF
clone size: -; V gene: TRBV11-2; J gene: TRBJ2-2; CDR3 protein: CASSFFDRAAGELFF
clone size: once; V gene: TRBV5-1; J gene: TRBJ2-1; CDR3 protein: CASSFWASGPPYSYNEQFF
clone size: -; V gene: TRBV19; J gene: TRBJ2-1; CDR3 protein: CASTWTSGSFVGQFF
clone size: -; V gene: TRBV6-5; J gene: TRBJ2-7; CDR3 protein: CASSYSWQGRDEQYF
clone size: -; V gene: TRBV27; J gene: TRBJ2-3; CDR3 protein: CASRTGLAPGSQYF
clone size: -; V gene: TRBV5-1; J gene: TRBJ2-5; CDR3 protein: CASSLPSGVPPETQYF
clone size: -; V gene: TRBV6-6; J gene: TRBJ1-5; CDR3 protein: CASSYSMSNSNQPQHF
clone size: many; V gene: TRBV7-2; J gene: TRBJ2-3; CDR3 protein: CASRPGTGRTDTQYF
clone size: few; V gene: TRBV7-2; J gene: TRBJ2-1; CDR3 protein: CASSLNTQDPFLATGEQFF
clone size: -; V gene: TRBV4-3; J gene: TRBJ2-7; CDR3 protein: CASSQRFGDREESYEQYF